What follows is one T cell receptor (beta chain) and its context. V gave up 4 bases and J gave up 5 bases, with 11 bases separating them. This CDR3 has 13 residues. Germline V gene lookup returns CDR1 SGHNT and CDR2 YYREEE (reference sequence). This record comes from a study of cytomegalovirus exposure and HLA in healthy donors. Generated by immunoSEQ multiplex PCR, the TCRdb table keeps only in-frame clones and is missing some. The table records about 220,000 clones, 80% to 90% of them present only once. The TCR was taken from a man aged 18 to 30 in good health and CMV-seronegative. The chain employs TRBV5-4 and TRBJ2-3, with D perhaps matching TRBD2 (5 bases). The sample was PBMCs. DNA for the CDR3: TGTGCCAGCAGCGGGGAGACAAAAGATACGCAGTATTTT. Protein: CASSGETKDTQYF. The variable domain in full, with the rest retrieved from reference TRBV5-4 and TRBJ2-3, is ETGVTQSPTHLIKTRGQQVTLRCSSQSGHNTVSWYQQALGQGPQFIFQYYREEENGRGNFPPRFSGLQFPNYSSELNVNALELDDSALYLCASSGETKDTQYFGPGTRLTVL.